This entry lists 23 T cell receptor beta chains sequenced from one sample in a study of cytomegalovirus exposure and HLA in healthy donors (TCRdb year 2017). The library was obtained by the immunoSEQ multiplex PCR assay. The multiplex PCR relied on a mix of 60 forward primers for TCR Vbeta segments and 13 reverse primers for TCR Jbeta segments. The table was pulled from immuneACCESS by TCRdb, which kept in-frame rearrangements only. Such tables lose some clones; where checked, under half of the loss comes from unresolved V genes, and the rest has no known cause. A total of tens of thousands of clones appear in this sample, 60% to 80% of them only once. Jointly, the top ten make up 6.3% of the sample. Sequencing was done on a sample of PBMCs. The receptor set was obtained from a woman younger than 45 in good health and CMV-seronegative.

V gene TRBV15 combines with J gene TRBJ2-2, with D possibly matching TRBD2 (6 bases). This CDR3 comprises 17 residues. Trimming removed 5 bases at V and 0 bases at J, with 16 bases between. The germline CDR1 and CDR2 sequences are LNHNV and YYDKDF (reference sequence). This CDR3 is CATSPPGLATNTGELFF. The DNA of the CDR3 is TGTGCCACCAGCCCCCCCGGCCTAGCGACGAACACCGGGGAGCTGTTTTTT.

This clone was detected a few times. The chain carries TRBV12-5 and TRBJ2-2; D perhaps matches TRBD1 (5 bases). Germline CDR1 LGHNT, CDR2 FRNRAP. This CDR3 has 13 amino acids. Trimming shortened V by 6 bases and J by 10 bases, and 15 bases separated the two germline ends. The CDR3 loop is CASGAGHLAELFF. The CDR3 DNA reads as TGTGCTAGTGGGGCCGGACATCTCGCGGAGCTGTTTTTT.

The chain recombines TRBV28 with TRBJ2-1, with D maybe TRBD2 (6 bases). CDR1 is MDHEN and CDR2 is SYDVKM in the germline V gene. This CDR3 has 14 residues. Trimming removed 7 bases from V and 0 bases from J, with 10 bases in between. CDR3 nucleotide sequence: TGTGCCAGCACCGGCGGGAACTCCTACAATGAGCAGTTCTTC. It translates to CASTGGNSYNEQFF.

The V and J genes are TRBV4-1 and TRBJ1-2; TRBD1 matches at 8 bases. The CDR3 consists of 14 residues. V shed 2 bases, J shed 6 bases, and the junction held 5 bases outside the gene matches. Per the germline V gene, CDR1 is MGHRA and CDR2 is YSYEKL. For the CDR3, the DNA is TGCGCCAGCAGCCAACGGGGACAGGTCCATGGCTACACCTTC. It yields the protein CASSQRGQVHGYTF.

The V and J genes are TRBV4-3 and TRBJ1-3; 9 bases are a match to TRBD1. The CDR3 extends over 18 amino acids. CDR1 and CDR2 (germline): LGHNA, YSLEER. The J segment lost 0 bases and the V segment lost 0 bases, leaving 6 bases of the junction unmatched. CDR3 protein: CASSQDTGQGYSGNTIYF. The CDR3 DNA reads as TGCGCCAGCAGCCAAGATACGGGACAGGGCTACTCTGGAAACACCATATATTTT.

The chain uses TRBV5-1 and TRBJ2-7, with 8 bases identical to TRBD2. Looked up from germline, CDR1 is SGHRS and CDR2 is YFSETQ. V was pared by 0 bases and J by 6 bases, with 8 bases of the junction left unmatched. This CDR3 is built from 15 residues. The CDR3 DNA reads TGCGCCAGCAGCTTGGGACGGCGGGAGGCCAGCGAGCAGTACTTC. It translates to CASSLGRREASEQYF.

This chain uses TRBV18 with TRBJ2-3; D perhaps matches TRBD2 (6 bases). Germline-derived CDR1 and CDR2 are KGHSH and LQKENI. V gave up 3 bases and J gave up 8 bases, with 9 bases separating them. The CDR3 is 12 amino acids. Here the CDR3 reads CASSPGTGTQYF. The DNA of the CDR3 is TGTGCCAGCTCACCCGGGACTGGTACGCAGTATTTT.

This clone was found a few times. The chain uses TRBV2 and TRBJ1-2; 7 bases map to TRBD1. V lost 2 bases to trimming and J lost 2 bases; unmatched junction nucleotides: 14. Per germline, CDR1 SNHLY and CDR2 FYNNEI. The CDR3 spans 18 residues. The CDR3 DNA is TGTGCCAGCAGTGAAACCCCCCTCGGGACAGTAGTAAACTATGGCTACACCTTC. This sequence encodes CASSETPLGTVVNYGYTF.

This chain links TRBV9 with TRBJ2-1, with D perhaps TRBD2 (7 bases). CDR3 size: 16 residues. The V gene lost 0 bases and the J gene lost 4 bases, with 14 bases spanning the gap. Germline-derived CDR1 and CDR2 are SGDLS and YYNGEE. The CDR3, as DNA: TGTGCCAGCAGCGTAGGGGGGAGGGGGATGTACAATGAGCAGTTCTTC. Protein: CASSVGGRGMYNEQFF.

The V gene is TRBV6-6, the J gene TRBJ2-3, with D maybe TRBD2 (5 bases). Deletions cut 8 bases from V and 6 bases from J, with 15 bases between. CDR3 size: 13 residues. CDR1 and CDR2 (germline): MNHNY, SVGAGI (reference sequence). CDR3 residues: CASRGRREDTQYF. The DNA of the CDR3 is TGTGCCAGCCGGGGTCGTCGAGAGGATACGCAGTATTTT.

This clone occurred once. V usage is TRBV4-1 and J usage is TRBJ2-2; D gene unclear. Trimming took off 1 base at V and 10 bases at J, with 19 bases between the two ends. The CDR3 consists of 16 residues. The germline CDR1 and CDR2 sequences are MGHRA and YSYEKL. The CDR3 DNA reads TGCGCCAGCAGCCAAGGCTTGGCTTCCCACCTCGAGGAGCTGTTTTTT. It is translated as CASSQGLASHLEELFF.

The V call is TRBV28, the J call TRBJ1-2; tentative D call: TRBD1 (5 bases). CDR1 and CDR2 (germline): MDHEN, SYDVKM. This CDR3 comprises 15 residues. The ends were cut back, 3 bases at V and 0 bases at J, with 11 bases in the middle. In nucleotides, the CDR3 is TGTGCCAGCAGTTTTCGGACACATTCTAACTATGGCTACACCTTC. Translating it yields CASSFRTHSNYGYTF.

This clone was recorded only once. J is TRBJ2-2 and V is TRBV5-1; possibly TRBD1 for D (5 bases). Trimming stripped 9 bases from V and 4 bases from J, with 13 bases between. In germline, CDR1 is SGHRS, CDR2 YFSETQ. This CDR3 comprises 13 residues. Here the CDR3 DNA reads TGCGCCACAAAGACAGCTGTCACCGGGGAGCTGTTTTTT. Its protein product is CATKTAVTGELFF.

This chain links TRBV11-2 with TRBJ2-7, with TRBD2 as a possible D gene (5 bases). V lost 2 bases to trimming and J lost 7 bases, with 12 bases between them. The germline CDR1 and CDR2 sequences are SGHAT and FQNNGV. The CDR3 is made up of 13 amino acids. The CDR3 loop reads CASSLIEGLEQYF. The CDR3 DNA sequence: TGTGCCAGCAGCTTAATTGAGGGCTTGGAGCAGTACTTC.

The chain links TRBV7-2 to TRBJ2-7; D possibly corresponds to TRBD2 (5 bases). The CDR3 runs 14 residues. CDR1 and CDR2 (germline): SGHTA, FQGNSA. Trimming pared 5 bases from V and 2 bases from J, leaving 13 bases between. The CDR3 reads CASSPFSGTYEQYF. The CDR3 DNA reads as TGTGCCAGCAGCCCCTTCTCGGGAACCTACGAGCAGTACTTC.

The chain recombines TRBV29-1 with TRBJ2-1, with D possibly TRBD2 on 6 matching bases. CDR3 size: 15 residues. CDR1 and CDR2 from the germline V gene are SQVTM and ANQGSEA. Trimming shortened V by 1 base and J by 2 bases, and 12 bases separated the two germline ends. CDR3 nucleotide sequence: TGCAGCGTTGAAGCCCGGACTATGACCTACAATGAGCAGTTCTTC. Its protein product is CSVEARTMTYNEQFF.

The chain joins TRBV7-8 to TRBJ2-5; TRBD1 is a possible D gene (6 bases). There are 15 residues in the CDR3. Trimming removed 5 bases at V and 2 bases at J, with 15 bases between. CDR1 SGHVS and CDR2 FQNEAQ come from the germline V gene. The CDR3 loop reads CASSPDLGGQETQYF. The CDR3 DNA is TGTGCCAGCAGCCCCGACTTAGGGGGACAAGAGACCCAGTACTTC.

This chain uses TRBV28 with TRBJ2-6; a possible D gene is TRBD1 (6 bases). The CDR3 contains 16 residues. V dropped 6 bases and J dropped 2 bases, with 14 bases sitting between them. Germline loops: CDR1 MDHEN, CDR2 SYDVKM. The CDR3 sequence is CASRNPTGTGANVLTF. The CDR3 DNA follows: TGTGCCAGCAGAAACCCCACAGGGACTGGGGCCAACGTCCTGACTTTC.

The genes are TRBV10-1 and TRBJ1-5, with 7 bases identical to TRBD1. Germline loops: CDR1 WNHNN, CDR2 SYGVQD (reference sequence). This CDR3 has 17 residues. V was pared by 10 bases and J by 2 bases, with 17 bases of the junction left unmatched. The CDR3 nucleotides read TGCGCCATCACACCCCCACCCGGACAGGCGGGCAATCAGCCCCAGCATTTT. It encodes CAITPPPGQAGNQPQHF.

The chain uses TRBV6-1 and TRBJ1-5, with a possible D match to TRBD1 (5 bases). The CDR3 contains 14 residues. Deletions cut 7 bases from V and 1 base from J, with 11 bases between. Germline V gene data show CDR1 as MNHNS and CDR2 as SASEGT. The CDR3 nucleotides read TGTGCCAGCAACAGGATCCTAAGCAATCAGCCCCAGCATTTT. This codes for CASNRILSNQPQHF.

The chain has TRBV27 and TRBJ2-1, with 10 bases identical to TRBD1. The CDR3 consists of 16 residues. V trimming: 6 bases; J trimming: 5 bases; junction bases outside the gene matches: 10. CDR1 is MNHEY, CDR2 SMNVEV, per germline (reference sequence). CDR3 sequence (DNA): TGTGCCAGCAGCTATTTACCGGGACAGGGGAACAATGAGCAGTTCTTC. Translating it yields CASSYLPGQGNNEQFF.

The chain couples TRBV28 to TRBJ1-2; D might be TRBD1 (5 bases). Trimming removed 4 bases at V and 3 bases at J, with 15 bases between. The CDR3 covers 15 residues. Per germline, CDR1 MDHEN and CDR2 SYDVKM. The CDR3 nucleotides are TGTGCCAGCAGTTCGGAGGGATCAGGGTACTATGGCTACACCTTC. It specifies CASSSEGSGYYGYTF.

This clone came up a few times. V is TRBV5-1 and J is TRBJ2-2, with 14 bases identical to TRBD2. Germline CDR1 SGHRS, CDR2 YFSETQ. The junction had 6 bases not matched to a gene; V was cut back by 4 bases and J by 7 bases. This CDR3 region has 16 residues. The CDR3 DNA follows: TGCGCCAGCAGCATGACTAGCGGGGGGGCTGACGGGGAGCTGTTTTTT. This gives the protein CASSMTSGGADGELFF.